The 17 T cell receptor beta chains reported below all come from one sample, sequenced in a study of CD8 T cells in ankylosing spondylitis. From the 5' RACE reads, TCRdb called clonotypes with MiXCR, one entry per CDR3 protein. The sample has under 250,000 distinct CDR3 sequences, approximately 30% seen once. The sequencing sample was made of blood, either unsorted or a sorted T cell fraction (not recorded which). Receptors were obtained from a male donor with ankylosing spondylitis or in good health (not recorded which).

This chain connects TRBV10-3 to TRBJ2-5; D is uncertain. The CDR3 spans 16 residues. The ends were cut back, 0 bases at V and 5 bases at J, with 16 bases in the middle. Germline V CDR1 and CDR2: ENHRY, SYGVKD. CDR3 bases: TGTGCCATCAGTGAGTCGTTGACATACAAAGGGGAGACCCAGTACTTC. This codes for CAISESLTYKGETQYF.

The chain carries TRBV20-1 and TRBJ1-6; no reliable D call. Trimming stripped 0 bases from V and 9 bases from J, with 6 bases between. In germline, CDR1 is DFQATT, CDR2 SNEGSKA (reference sequence). CDR3 length: 12 amino acids. In nucleotides, the CDR3 is TGCAGTGCTAGAGAGGACCTTTCACCCCTCCACTTT. This sequence encodes CSAREDLSPLHF.

In DNA, the CDR3 is TGTGCCAGCAGCTCAGCCCAGACCAGCTACGAGCAGTACTTC. It is translated as CASSSAQTSYEQYF. The V call is TRBV11-2, the J call TRBJ2-7; no definite D call. This CDR3 has 14 residues. V was pared by 4 bases and J by 3 bases, with 13 bases between. The V gene's germline CDR1 is SGHAT and CDR2 FQNNGV.

This clonotype has a handful of counts. The chain recombines TRBV4-1 with TRBJ1-2, with TRBD1 as a possible D gene (5 bases). The CDR3 covers 14 residues. Deletions cut 2 bases from V and 2 bases from J, with 9 bases between. The V gene's germline CDR1 is MGHRA and CDR2 YSYEKL. CDR3 DNA sequence: TGCGCCAGCAGCCAAACGGGGGGGAACTATGGCTACACCTTC. It is translated as CASSQTGGNYGYTF.

There are a few counts of this clonotype. This sequence joins TRBV20-1 and TRBJ2-7, with D possibly TRBD1 on 5 matching bases. CDR1 DFQATT and CDR2 SNEGSKA come from the germline V gene (reference sequence). Between the trimmed V and J ends, which lost 3 bases and 2 bases, there was a span of 17 bases. This CDR3 has 15 amino acids. The CDR3 is CSARNLQGKTYEQYF. CDR3 DNA sequence: TGCAGTGCTAGGAATCTGCAGGGCAAGACCTACGAGCAGTACTTC.

The chain carries TRBV9 and TRBJ2-3; 8 nucleotides agree with TRBD2. CDR1 SGDLS and CDR2 YYNGEE come from the germline V gene. V gave up 4 bases and J gave up 4 bases; unmatched junction bases: 5. CDR3 size: 14 residues. The CDR3 DNA sequence: TGTGCCAGCAGCCCAGGGCGGGGGGCAGATACGCAGTATTTT. Residues: CASSPGRGADTQYF.

The chain combines TRBV12-3 or TRBV12-4 with TRBJ2-3; 8 nucleotides match TRBD2. Germline trimming cut 5 bases from V and 2 bases from J; bases unmatched to any gene: 6. The CDR3 runs 15 residues. CDR3 sequence (DNA): TGTGCCAGCAGTCACTCGGGGGGGGACACAGATACGCAGTATTTT. It translates to CASSHSGGDTDTQYF.

The rearrangement joins TRBV12-3 or TRBV12-4 to TRBJ2-7; perhaps TRBD2 as D (6 bases). The germline V and J ends were trimmed by 7 bases and 2 bases, with 12 bases remaining between them. The CDR3 has 13 residues. CDR3 amino acids: CASTPAGTYEQYF. The CDR3 nucleotides are TGTGCCAGCACTCCCGCGGGGACCTACGAGCAGTACTTC.

This clonotype has a handful of counts. This chain connects TRBV29-1 to TRBJ2-7, with TRBD2 identical over 7 bases. The V gene end was trimmed by 4 bases and the J gene end by 4 bases; junction bases not matched to a gene: 1. The CDR3 runs to 11 residues. The germline gives CDR1 SQVTM, CDR2 ANQGSEA. The DNA of the CDR3 is TGCAGCGTTGTGGGGGGGTACGAGCAGTACTTC. Encoded protein: CSVVGGYEQYF.

The chain employs TRBV12-3 or TRBV12-4 and TRBJ1-1, with D unresolved. The CDR3 contains 14 residues. Trimming removed 9 bases from V and 1 base from J, with 15 bases in between. CDR3 sequence: CASFQYQPNTEAFF. The DNA for the CDR3 is TGTGCCAGTTTCCAATACCAGCCGAACACTGAAGCTTTCTTT.

This clonotype was counted a few times. J is TRBJ2-1 and V is TRBV13, with a weak D call TRBD1 (5 bases). V was clipped by 0 bases and J by 5 bases, with 11 bases between them. The CDR3 consists of 15 residues. CDR1 PRHDT and CDR2 FYEKMQ come from the germline V gene (reference sequence). CDR3 coding DNA: TGTGCCAGCAGCTTAGGGTGGGGCGGTGACAATGAGCAGTTCTTC. Protein: CASSLGWGGDNEQFF.

The chain carries TRBV7-9 and TRBJ2-7, with D possibly matching TRBD2 (5 bases). Per the germline V gene, CDR1 is SEHNR and CDR2 is FQNEAQ (reference sequence). The CDR3 runs to 14 residues. V lost 8 bases to trimming and J lost 3 bases, with 17 bases between them. The CDR3 loop reads CASSPPGNRYEQYF. DNA for the CDR3: TGTGCCAGCTCGCCGCCCGGGAATCGCTACGAGCAGTACTTC. The whole variable domain, remainder taken from reference TRBV7-9 and TRBJ2-7, is DTGVSQNPRHKITKRGQNVTFRCDPISEHNRLYWYRQTLGQGPEFLTYFQNEAQLEKSRLLSDRFSAERPKGSFSTLEIQRTEQGDSAMYLCASSPPGNRYEQYFGPGTRLTVT.

This clonotype has a handful of counts. V is TRBV10-2 and J is TRBJ2-1; unclear D gene. The V gene's germline CDR1 is WSHSY and CDR2 SAAADI. Trimming removed 3 bases at V and 2 bases at J, with 8 bases between. This CDR3 comprises 14 residues. The CDR3 protein is CASSEAAPYNEQFF. CDR3 DNA sequence: TGCGCCAGCAGTGAAGCCGCCCCCTACAATGAGCAGTTCTTC.

The chain couples TRBV7-6 to TRBJ1-6; D gene ambiguous. The CDR3 consists of 13 residues. The germline CDR1 and CDR2 sequences are SGHVS and FNYEAQ. Trimming pared 3 bases from V and 7 bases from J, leaving 7 bases between. Here the CDR3 reads CASSLSLNSPLHF. CDR3 in DNA: TGTGCCAGCAGCTTGTCCCTCAATTCACCCCTCCACTTT.

The chain joins TRBV5-5 to TRBJ2-1; 7 positions agree with TRBD2. CDR1 is SGHKS and CDR2 is YYEKEE in the germline V gene (reference sequence). The CDR3 totals 12 residues. The trim removed 2 bases at V and 14 bases at J, leaving 7 bases unmatched. CDR3 sequence reads: CASSFNMGGEFF. CDR3 bases: TGTGCCAGCAGCTTTAATATGGGGGGGGAGTTCTTC.

The chain is built from TRBV15 and TRBJ1-2, with a possible D match to TRBD1 (6 bases). This CDR3 has 14 residues. The V gene lost 1 base and the J gene lost 4 bases, with 10 bases spanning the gap. In germline, CDR1 is LNHNV, CDR2 YYDKDF (reference sequence). In DNA, the CDR3 is TGTGCCACCAGCAGAGGCGGGACAACCTATGGCTACACCTTC. Protein sequence: CATSRGGTTYGYTF.

This clonotype has ten or more counts. The chain combines TRBV6-5 with TRBJ1-1; TRBD1 agrees at 7 bases. With V trimmed by 3 bases and J by 0 bases, 1 base remained unmatched. The CDR3 has 14 residues. Germline CDR1 is MNHEY and CDR2 is SVGAGI. The CDR3: CASSYGTVNTEAFF. CDR3 sequence (DNA): TGTGCCAGCAGTTATGGGACAGTGAACACTGAAGCTTTCTTT.